The 25 T cell receptor beta chains reported below all come from one sample, sequenced in a study. Tregs were sorted as CD4+CD25+CD127-/low cells. TCRdb ran MiXCR on the 5' RACE reads and lists one entry per CDR3 protein. The data show some 32,000 distinct CDR3 sequences, with roughly a quarter seen just once and 2.3% held by the top ten. The sequenced material came from tumor-infiltrating Tregs sorted from the breast tumor. Every receptor here comes from a female donor with breast cancer.

As for this clonotype: A much larger clone differs from this one at a single base, so this may be a read error. The chain joins TRBV12-3 or TRBV12-4 to TRBJ1-1; D call uncertain. The CDR3 runs to 15 residues. Trimming left V 0 bases short and J 5 bases short, with 13 bases between. The CDR3 DNA reads as TGTGCCAGCAGTTTAGCGTGGGGAAGGTGGACTGAAGCTTTCTTT. Translating gives CASSLAWGRWTEAFF.

Details on this clonotype: A read error may be the cause here, since a much bigger clone is one base away. Since the CDR3 does not end with the conserved phenylalanine or tryptophan, this likely comes from a read error. This sequence joins TRBV6-5 and TRBJ1-4; D possibly corresponds to TRBD1 (5 bases). There are 13 residues in the CDR3. With 5 bases removed from V and 7 bases from J, the gap between germline ends came to 11 bases. Germline V CDR1 and CDR2: MNHEY, SVGAGI. The DNA for the CDR3 is TGTGCCAGCAGTGTTCGGGACGGTGAAAAACTGTTTTTA. It codes for CASSVRDGEKLFL.

This clonotype has a handful of counts. A much larger clone differs from this one at a single base, so this may be a read error. V is TRBV24-1 and J is TRBJ1-2, with D maybe TRBD1 (5 bases). This CDR3 comprises 15 residues. Germline V gene lookup returns CDR1 KGHDR and CDR2 SFDVKD. The CDR3 region is CAASDAREAFYGYTF. As DNA, the CDR3 is TGTGCCGCCAGTGACGCCAGGGAGGCATTCTATGGCTACACCTTC.

Note on this clonotype: This may be a read error: a much more frequent sequence differs by one nucleotide. V usage is TRBV6-6 and J usage is TRBJ2-4, with TRBD2 identical over 7 bases. This CDR3 region has 15 residues. Germline CDR1 reads MNHNY; CDR2 reads SVGAGI (reference sequence). Here the CDR3 reads CASSYDGGTKDIQYF. As DNA, the CDR3 is TGTGCCAGCAGTTACGACGGGGGGACCAAAGACATTCAGTACTTC.

In its sample, this clonotype ranks as medium-sized. The chain links TRBV6-5 to TRBJ1-2; TRBD1 might be the D (6 bases). V was cut by 0 bases and J by 7 bases, with 15 bases left in between. The CDR3 sequence is 15 residues long. CDR1 and CDR2 from the germline V gene are MNHEY and SVGAGI. The CDR3 sequence: CASSYSPTGIGGYTF. CDR3 DNA sequence: TGTGCCAGCAGTTACTCGCCAACAGGGATAGGTGGCTACACCTTC.

The chain combines TRBV12-3 or TRBV12-4 with TRBJ1-2, with 9 bases fitting TRBD1. Germline trimming cut 6 bases from V and 6 bases from J; bases unmatched to any gene: 2. The CDR3 has 12 amino acids. CDR3 coding DNA: TGTGCCAGCAGCCGGACAGGGGATGGCTACACCTTC. Translating gives CASSRTGDGYTF.

This clonotype was recorded at least ten times. The V call is TRBV7-9, the J call TRBJ1-1, with TRBD1 as a possible D gene (5 bases). Per germline, CDR1 SEHNR and CDR2 FQNEAQ (reference sequence). There are 17 residues in the CDR3. V was shortened by 1 base and J by 1 base, with 16 bases between the two germline ends. This CDR3 reads CASSLGGGGRKNTEAFF. The DNA of the CDR3 is TGTGCCAGCAGCTTAGGGGGGGGGGGACGGAAGAACACTGAAGCTTTCTTT.

With regard to this clonotype: Given a much more abundant clone one base away, this may be a read error. The chain uses TRBV6-1 and TRBJ2-3; the D is unclear. Germline V lookup: CDR1 MNHNS, CDR2 SASEGT. Trimming left V 1 base short and J 2 bases short, with 7 bases between. The CDR3 runs 14 residues. This chain's CDR3 is CASSEGRYTDTQYF. CDR3 DNA: TGTGCCAGCAGTGAAGGGCGGTACACAGATACGCAGTATTTT.

The V and J genes are TRBV7-9 and TRBJ2-3; 9 bases are shared with TRBD1. Germline V gives CDR1 SEHNR, CDR2 FQNEAQ (reference sequence). V lost 3 bases and J lost 1; bases outside the gene matches: 5. The CDR3 is 16 amino acids. The CDR3 DNA is TGTGCCAGCAGCTTGGTGACAGGGGGTTGCACAGATACGCAGTATTTT. Translated, it gives CASSLVTGGCTDTQYF.

This clonotype showed up many times. The chain is built from TRBV12-3 or TRBV12-4 and TRBJ1-2; no clear D. Trimming removed 2 bases at V and 5 bases at J, with 3 bases between. The CDR3 extends over 11 amino acids. The CDR3 DNA reads as TGTGCCAGCAGTTTACGATATGGCTACACCTTC. Encoded protein: CASSLRYGYTF.

This clonotype was seen only a few times. The chain links TRBV5-1 to TRBJ1-6, with 11 bases matching TRBD1. The CDR3 sequence is 13 residues long. V shed 7 bases, J shed 7 bases, and the junction held 1 base outside the gene matches. Germline CDR1 and CDR2: SGHRS and YFSETQ. The CDR3 bases are TGCGCCAGCCGGGACAGGGGGAATTCACCCCTCCACTTT. Encoded protein: CASRDRGNSPLHF.

The chain links TRBV5-1 to TRBJ2-1; 7 bases match TRBD2. Germline loops: CDR1 SGHRS, CDR2 YFSETQ. Trimming removed 1 base from V and 10 bases from J; junction bases left unmatched: 2. This CDR3 is 12 amino acids long. The CDR3 DNA reads as TGCGCCAGCAGCTTGTGGGGACTAGAGCAGTTCTTC. Residues: CASSLWGLEQFF.

This clonotype has just a few counts. The chain carries TRBV24-1 and TRBJ2-3; tentative D call: TRBD2 (5 bases). The germline CDR1 and CDR2 sequences are KGHDR and SFDVKD. Trimming removed 9 bases at V and 0 bases at J, with 12 bases between. The CDR3 sequence is 14 residues long. CDR3 nucleotide sequence: TGTGCCACCGGAGGACGGACTAGCACAGATACGCAGTATTTT. This encodes CATGGRTSTDTQYF.

This clonotype has a count of ten or more. The J gene is TRBJ1-1, the V gene TRBV12-3 or TRBV12-4, with a tentative D call TRBD1 (5 bases). Trimming shortened V by 7 bases and J by 5 bases, and 23 bases separated the two germline ends. CDR3 length equals 16 residues. CDR3 in DNA: TGTGCCAGCACCCCTGGGGGGTTCCGTCGCAGAACTGAAGCTTTCTTT. This sequence encodes CASTPGGFRRRTEAFF.

In its sample, this clonotype was seen a few times. V usage is TRBV3-1 and J usage is TRBJ2-1; the D gene could be TRBD1 or TRBD2 (6 bases each). Trimming shortened V by 0 bases and J by 12 bases, and 15 bases separated the two germline ends. Germline-derived CDR1 and CDR2 are LGHDT and YNNKEL (reference sequence). The CDR3 runs 14 residues. CDR3 sequence: CASSQDVGGQGQFF. CDR3 nucleotide sequence: TGTGCCAGCAGCCAAGATGTTGGGGGGCAGGGGCAGTTCTTC.

This clonotype is classed as medium-sized. The chain couples TRBV12-3 or TRBV12-4 to TRBJ1-5, with 8 bases that match TRBD1. This CDR3 is built from 14 residues. The V segment lost 5 bases and the J segment 8 bases; nucleotides outside the gene matches: 8. The CDR3 nucleotides are TGTGCCAGCAGTCAGGGACAGGTGGGGAAGCCCCAGCATTTT. This encodes CASSQGQVGKPQHF.

Ten or more counts support this clonotype. This chain joins TRBV25-1 and TRBJ1-2; D gene uncertain. Germline-derived CDR1 and CDR2 are MGHDK and SYGVNS. Trimming pared 5 bases from V and 2 bases from J, leaving 9 bases between. The CDR3 is 13 amino acids. CDR3 nucleotide sequence: TGTGCCAGCAGTTTATCCGGCAACTATGGCTACACCTTC. Protein sequence: CASSLSGNYGYTF.

This clonotype was observed many times. The rearrangement links TRBV6-1 to TRBJ1-1; TRBD1 is a possible D gene (6 bases). Germline CDR1 reads MNHNS; CDR2 reads SASEGT. V was pared by 6 bases and J by 11 bases, with 13 bases between. The CDR3 contains 11 residues. The CDR3 DNA reads as TGTGCCAGCAGCGAACAGGGACGGGCTTTCTTT. Encoded protein: CASSEQGRAFF.

This clonotype showed up many times. The chain carries TRBV18 and TRBJ2-7; tentatively, D is TRBD2 (5 bases). The CDR3 covers 15 residues. The germline V gene has CDR1 KGHSH and CDR2 LQKENI. V was trimmed by 6 bases and J by 0 bases, leaving 15 bases between them. The CDR3 coding sequence is TGTGCCAGCTCCCCAATTACTGGGAGCTCCTACGAGCAGTACTTC. This sequence encodes CASSPITGSSYEQYF.

V gene TRBV12-3 or TRBV12-4 combines with J gene TRBJ2-5, with 7 bases that match TRBD1. The CDR3 has 14 residues. V lost 3 bases and J lost 1; bases outside the gene matches: 2. CDR3 sequence: CASSFGDSQETQYF. CDR3 in DNA: TGTGCCAGCAGTTTCGGGGACAGCCAAGAGACCCAGTACTTC.

This clonotype was seen repeatedly, ten times or more. The rearrangement uses TRBV3-1 and TRBJ1-5; the D is unclear. The CDR3 runs 12 residues. V gave up 0 bases and J gave up 4 bases, with 1 base separating them. In germline, CDR1 is LGHDT, CDR2 YNNKEL (reference sequence). CDR3 protein: CASSQENQPQHF. In DNA form, the CDR3 reads TGTGCCAGCAGCCAAGAAAATCAGCCCCAGCATTTT.

This clonotype was seen only once. A much more abundant neighbour one base away suggests this may be a read error. Because it lacks the conserved phenylalanine or tryptophan at the end, this CDR3 is likely a read error. The rearrangement joins TRBV9 to TRBJ1-1; D may be TRBD1 (6 bases). The CDR3 runs to 15 residues. CDR1 SGDLS and CDR2 YYNGEE come from the germline V gene. V was clipped by 0 bases and J by 5 bases, with 14 bases between them. This CDR3 reads CASSVEARGGTEAFL. CDR3 coding DNA: TGTGCCAGCAGCGTAGAGGCCAGGGGAGGTACTGAAGCTTTCCTT.

Many counts were recorded for this clonotype. DNA for the CDR3: TGTGCCAGCAGTTACTCGACCGGCACTGAAGCTTTCTTT. Amino acids: CASSYSTGTEAFF. V gene TRBV6-5 combines with J gene TRBJ1-1; no firm D call. This CDR3 is 13 amino acids long. Germline V gene sequence: CDR1 MNHEY, CDR2 SVGAGI. The V end was cut by 0 bases, the J end by 4 bases, with 6 bases between.

This clonotype was counted a few times. The chain is built from TRBV2 and TRBJ2-7; no definite D call. The ends were cut back, 4 bases at V and 3 bases at J, with 7 bases in the middle. The CDR3 extends over 12 amino acids. CDR1 is SNHLY and CDR2 is FYNNEI in the germline V gene. The CDR3 loop is CASSGRFYEQYF. The CDR3 region has the DNA TGTGCCAGCAGTGGCCGGTTCTACGAGCAGTACTTC.

In its sample, this clonotype was seen once. With a much larger clone just one base away, this may be a read error. V usage is TRBV5-4 and J usage is TRBJ2-1; 7 bases are shared with TRBD2. Germline assignment: CDR1 SGHNT and CDR2 YYREEE (reference sequence). The ends lost 0 bases at V and 7 bases at J; junction bases unmatched: 4. There are 14 residues in the CDR3. Written as DNA, the CDR3 is TGTGCCAGCAGCTTGGGACTAGCCGGGAATGAGCAGTTCTTC. It yields the protein CASSLGLAGNEQFF.